This T cell receptor beta chain was documented in a study of T cells in localized non-small cell lung cancer. The CDR3 runs 13 residues. V gave up 2 bases and J gave up 3 bases, with 8 bases separating them. CDR1 and CDR2 (germline): GTSNPN, SVGIG (reference sequence). The table came from immunoSEQ multiplex PCR; TCRdb's copy has only in-frame clones and leaves some out. The table lists approximately 11,000 clones, 25% to 30% of them singletons. The TCR was taken from a man aged 35 to 69 with stage I lung adenocarcinoma. V and J are TRBV30 and TRBJ1-5, with D possibly matching TRBD1 (5 bases). The material was lung tumor tissue, obtained before any cancer treatment. CDR3 nucleotide sequence: TGTGCCTGGAGTTCAGGGTCCAATCAGCCCCAGCATTTT. This translates into CAWSSGSNQPQHF.